The next 3 T cell receptor beta chains were all read from a single sample in a study of regulatory T cells in long-lasting Graves disease. The TCR beta library used iRepertoire HTBI primers with Arm-PCR amplification of CDR3. TCRdb reprocessed the multiplex PCR reads with MiXCR, giving one entry per CDR3 protein. Of roughly 420,000 distinct CDR3 sequences in the sample, about a sixth were seen once. Time point noted: newly diagnosed GD, antithyroid drugs for less than 3 months. After RNA was extracted from PBMCs, the TCR library was made from it. The sample was also reused in another study, on T cells in Graves' hyperthyroidism and ophthalmopathy.

The specimen was peripheral blood mononuclear cells (PBMCs), collected at new diagnosis, from a patient treated with antithyroid drugs. These TCRs come from a woman between 18 and 30 years old with Graves disease.

The chain employs TRBV7-3 and TRBJ2-2; TRBD2 agrees at 7 bases. The CDR3 loop spans 16 amino acids. Germline assignment: CDR1 SGHTA and CDR2 FQGTGA. Trimming took 5 bases from V and 3 from J; bases not matched to a gene: 9. The CDR3 loop reads CASSPTLATHTGELFF. CDR3 DNA sequence: TGTGCCAGCAGCCCAACACTAGCGACTCACACCGGGGAGCTGTTTTTT. The full variable domain, rest sourced from reference TRBV7-3 and TRBJ2-2, is GAGVSQTPSNKVTEKGKYVELRCDPISGHTALYWYRQSLGQGPEFLIYFQGTGAADDSGLPNDRFFAVRPEGSVSTLKIQRTERGDSAVYLCASSPTLATHTGELFFGEGSRLTVL.

This clonotype was observed many times. This rearrangement joins TRBV2 to TRBJ1-4, with 7 bases identical to TRBD1. From germline, CDR1 is SNHLY and CDR2 FYNNEI. The ends lost 4 bases at V and 8 bases at J; junction bases unmatched: 10. CDR3 length: 15 amino acids. CDR3 DNA: TGTGCCAGCAGTGCCCAACAGGGGATGAGGGAAAAACTGTTTTTT. This gives the protein CASSAQQGMREKLFF.

This clonotype was counted many times. The genes are TRBV7-2 and TRBJ2-7, with 7 bases that match TRBD2. With V trimmed by 2 bases and J by 3 bases, 7 bases remained unmatched. CDR3 length: 15 amino acids. Looked up from germline, CDR1 is SGHTA and CDR2 is FQGNSA. The CDR3 region has the DNA TGTGCCAGCAGCTTACTGCAGCGGGATTTCTACGAGCAGTACTTC. Translated, it gives CASSLLQRDFYEQYF.